This is a list of T cell receptor beta chains from one sample in a study of a mutant IDH1 vaccine in newly diagnosed glioma. Generated by immunoSEQ multiplex PCR, the TCRdb table keeps only in-frame clones and is missing some. This sample has roughly 30,000 clones; approximately 90% occur once, and the top ten carry 2.5% to 3.5%. No antigen has been assigned to these receptors. This specimen consisted of peripheral blood mononuclear cells (PBMCs), obtained from a glioma patient whose treatment included an IDH1 peptide vaccine. All receptors come from a woman between 40 and 50 years old with glioma. Some clones in this sample may be carry-over from other donors' samples. CDR3s include the opening cysteine and the closing phenylalanine or tryptophan.

TRBV5-8,TRBJ1-4,CASSSPGSATKKLFF
TRBV28,TRBJ2-1,CASSLSGQVNEQFF
TRBV7-8,TRBJ2-5,CASSLSGTMVRETQYF
TRBV7-2,TRBJ2-6,CASSELGSGANVLTF
TRBV9,TRBJ2-3,CASSVGQRGRDTQYF
TRBV19,TRBJ2-3,CASSMREHRDTQYF
TRBV5-6,TRBJ2-3,CASSPTSTDTQYF
TRBV14,TRBJ2-5,CASSPRTSGTQYF
TRBV28,TRBJ1-2,CASSSPLYGYTF
TRBV11-1,TRBJ1-1,CASSLSGRGKGNTEAFF
TRBV5-1,TRBJ2-2,CASSGRDIELFF
TRBV28,TRBJ2-5,CASSFRLLAPLKETQYF
TRBV9,TRBJ2-1,CASSVAGQGYNEQFF
TRBV11-3,TRBJ2-1,CASSLGTSGDNEQFF
TRBV13,TRBJ1-2,CASSLRDFLGYTF
TRBV9,TRBJ2-3,CASSVGGGSTDTQYF
TRBV29-1,TRBJ1-1,CSLKNRVNTEAFF
TRBV19,TRBJ1-1,CASSSLYTEAFF
TRBV27,TRBJ2-6,CASSLSSGPNVLTF
TRBV2,TRBJ2-7,CASSEKQGPSYEQYF
TRBV7-2,TRBJ1-2,CASSSSRTVDTF
TRBV7-6,TRBJ2-7,CASTSTRRGPYEQYF
TRBV27,TRBJ1-2,CASIRDYGYTF
TRBV5-1,TRBJ2-7,CASSLGTRQGREQYF
TRBV28,TRBJ2-1,CASSLPRTGRNEQFF
TRBV27,TRBJ2-2,CACGTSGPNTGELFF
TRBV27,TRBJ2-7,CASSPPGQAPYEQYF
TRBV5-6,TRBJ1-1,CASSFQGNTEAFF
TRBV9,TRBJ1-6,CASSPYRGLLPLHF
TRBV7-3,TRBJ2-2,CASSPGLVGELFF
TRBV6-1,TRBJ2-1,CASSLADEQFF
TRBV4-2,TRBJ2-5,CASSRLDQETQYF
TRBV4-1,TRBJ1-2,CASSQEGTGEAVGYTF
TRBV28,TRBJ2-7,CASSTGGVAHEQYF
TRBV6-1,TRBJ1-5,CASSSQVDNQPQHF
TRBV25-1,TRBJ1-4,CASSLGANEKLFF
TRBV4-2,TRBJ1-5,CASSQVGGQQGGEQPQHF